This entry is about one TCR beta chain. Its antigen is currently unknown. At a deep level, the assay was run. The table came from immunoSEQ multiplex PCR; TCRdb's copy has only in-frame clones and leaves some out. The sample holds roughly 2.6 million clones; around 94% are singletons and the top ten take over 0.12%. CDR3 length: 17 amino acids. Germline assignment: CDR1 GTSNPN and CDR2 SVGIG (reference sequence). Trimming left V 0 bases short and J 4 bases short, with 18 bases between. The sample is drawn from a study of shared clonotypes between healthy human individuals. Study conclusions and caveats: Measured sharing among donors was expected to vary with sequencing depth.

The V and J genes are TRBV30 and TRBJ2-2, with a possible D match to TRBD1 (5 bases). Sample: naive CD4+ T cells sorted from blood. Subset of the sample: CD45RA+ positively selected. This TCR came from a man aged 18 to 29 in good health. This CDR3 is CAWSVPPSRAVTGELFF. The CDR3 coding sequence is TGTGCCTGGAGTGTCCCTCCTTCCAGGGCTGTCACCGGGGAGCTGTTTTTT. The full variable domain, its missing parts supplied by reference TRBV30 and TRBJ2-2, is SQTIHQWPATLVQPVGSPLSLECTVEGTSNPNLYWYRQAAGRGLQLLFYSVGIGQISSEVPQNLSASRPQDRQFILSSKKLLLSDSGFYLCAWSVPPSRAVTGELFFGEGSRLTVL.